A single sample is the source of the 27 T cell receptor beta chains below, sequenced in a study of blood T cell repertoires in COVID-19. The table came from immunoSEQ multiplex PCR; TCRdb's copy has only in-frame clones and leaves some out. The sample lists some 200,000 clones, about 88% seen once, with around an eighth in the top ten. The sample was peripheral blood. Source of these receptors: a young man with active or convalescent COVID-19.

This clone was detected a few times. This chain uses TRBV5-4 with TRBJ1-4, with 7 bases fitting TRBD1. J lost 7 bases, V lost 2 bases, and 5 bases had no gene match. Germline CDR1 is SGHNT and CDR2 is YYREEE (reference sequence). The CDR3 totals 14 residues. CDR3 DNA: TGTGCCAGCAGCTTAGCACAGGGGCGTGAAAAACTGTTTTTT. Amino acid sequence: CASSLAQGREKLFF.

This chain joins TRBV27 and TRBJ2-5, with TRBD1 as a possible D gene (6 bases). The CDR3 is 14 residues long. Germline V CDR1 and CDR2: MNHEY, SMNVEV (reference sequence). V shed 6 bases and J shed 0 bases, with 11 bases lying between them. The CDR3 sequence: CASSLGAHQETQYF. CDR3 DNA sequence: TGTGCCAGCAGCCTGGGGGCCCACCAAGAGACCCAGTACTTC.

The rearrangement joins TRBV7-9 to TRBJ2-7, with 9 nucleotides matching TRBD1. The germline CDR1 and CDR2 sequences are SEHNR and FQNEAQ (reference sequence). The junction had 12 bases not matched to a gene; V was cut back by 4 bases and J by 5 bases. The CDR3 consists of 16 residues. The DNA of the CDR3 is TGTGCCAGCAGCTCCTCCCCGGGACAGGGTTATGACGAGCAGTACTTC. Its translation: CASSSSPGQGYDEQYF.

This clone appeared a single time. The chain links TRBV6-5 to TRBJ1-4; 7 bases are shared with TRBD1. This CDR3 has 14 residues. The V gene end was trimmed by 3 bases and the J gene end by 7 bases; junction bases not matched to a gene: 5. Germline V lookup: CDR1 MNHEY, CDR2 SVGAGI. The CDR3 spells CASSYAWDSEKLFF. DNA for the CDR3: TGTGCCAGCAGTTATGCCTGGGACAGTGAAAAACTGTTTTTT.

V gene TRBV10-3 combines with J gene TRBJ2-3, with a weak D call TRBD2 (5 bases). This CDR3 spans 13 amino acids. The germline V gene encodes CDR1 ENHRY and CDR2 SYGVKD. Trimming left V 6 bases short and J 3 bases short, with 10 bases between. CDR3 region: CAISDGVTDTQYF. In nucleotides, the CDR3 is TGTGCCATCAGCGACGGGGTTACAGATACGCAGTATTTT.

About this clone itself: This sample includes further DNA sequences coding for the same CDR3. The chain combines TRBV19 with TRBJ2-6; 8 bases are a match to TRBD1. With V trimmed by 9 bases and J by 2 bases, 3 bases remained unmatched. Per germline, CDR1 LNHDA and CDR2 SQIVND (reference sequence). The CDR3 has 14 residues. CDR3 nucleotides: TGTGCCAGCAAGACAGGGGCTGGGGCCAACGTCCTGACTTTC. It translates to CASKTGAGANVLTF.

The chain employs TRBV6-1 and TRBJ2-7, with 9 nucleotides matching TRBD2. CDR1 is MNHNS, CDR2 SASEGT, per germline. This CDR3 contains 15 residues. The junction had 8 bases not matched to a gene; V was cut back by 2 bases and J by 6 bases. The CDR3 region is CASSELAGGFREQYV. The CDR3 DNA reads TGTGCCAGCAGTGAACTGGCGGGGGGGTTCCGCGAGCAGTACGTC.

The chain recombines TRBV9 with TRBJ1-4; 7 nucleotides line up with TRBD1. Germline CDR1 is SGDLS and CDR2 is YYNGEE. Germline trimming cut 2 bases from V and 8 bases from J; bases unmatched to any gene: 9. The CDR3 is made up of 15 amino acids. CDR3 loop: CASSVSQGGWEKLFF. In DNA, the CDR3 is TGTGCCAGCAGCGTTTCCCAGGGGGGCTGGGAAAAACTGTTTTTT.

Here the CDR3 reads CASSQEQGKPQHF. CDR3 bases: TGCGCCAGCAGCCAAGAACAGGGGAAGCCCCAGCATTTT. The rearrangement links TRBV4-1 to TRBJ1-5, with 7 bases identical to TRBD1. The length of the CDR3 is 13 residues. V shed 0 bases, J shed 8 bases, and the junction held 1 base outside the gene matches. CDR1 and CDR2 (germline): MGHRA, YSYEKL.

The chain employs TRBV4-3 and TRBJ2-7, with D perhaps matching TRBD2 (6 bases). The germline V gene encodes CDR1 LGHNA and CDR2 YSLEER. V gave up 0 bases and J gave up 3 bases, with 15 bases separating them. There are 16 residues in the CDR3. CDR3 DNA: TGCGCCAGCAGCCAAGAGTCATCTAGCGCCCACTACGAGCAGTACTTC. As protein: CASSQESSSAHYEQYF.

This chain connects TRBV19 to TRBJ2-3, with 12 positions matching TRBD1. Germline V lookup: CDR1 LNHDA, CDR2 SQIVND (reference sequence). J gave up 3 bases and V 4 bases, and 8 bases lay outside the gene matches. The CDR3 extends over 17 amino acids. The CDR3 DNA reads as TGTGCCAGTAGTACCGGGCCGGGACAGGGGGCAACAGATACGCAGTATTTT. This codes for CASSTGPGQGATDTQYF.

The chain recombines TRBV29-1 with TRBJ2-1; the match to TRBD1 covers 8 bases. In germline, CDR1 is SQVTM, CDR2 ANQGSEA. The CDR3 loop spans 13 amino acids. Germline trimming cut 5 bases from V and 5 bases from J; bases unmatched to any gene: 5. CDR3 coding DNA: TGCAGCGTTCGCAGGGGGCCCGACAATGAGCAGTTCTTC. This sequence encodes CSVRRGPDNEQFF.

This rearrangement joins TRBV6-5 to TRBJ1-2; perhaps TRBD1 as D (6 bases). V lost 6 bases, J lost 4 bases, and 9 bases lay in between. Germline CDR1 and CDR2: MNHEY and SVGAGI. CDR3 length equals 12 residues. The CDR3 loop is CASSSGAYGYTF. The DNA for the CDR3 is TGTGCCAGCAGCTCAGGGGCCTATGGCTACACCTTC.

The chain recombines TRBV27 with TRBJ2-5, with TRBD2 matching 11 bases. CDR1 and CDR2 (germline): MNHEY, SMNVEV (reference sequence). CDR3 length equals 18 residues. Trimming took 2 bases from V and 4 from J; bases not matched to a gene: 12. CDR3 residues: CASSLTPPSGRFRETQYF. DNA for the CDR3: TGTGCCAGCAGTTTAACGCCTCCTAGCGGGAGGTTTCGAGAGACCCAGTACTTC.

The chain links TRBV5-5 to TRBJ1-5, with D possibly TRBD1 on 6 matching bases. The CDR3 extends over 13 amino acids. V gave up 4 bases and J gave up 4 bases, with 9 bases separating them. From germline, CDR1 is SGHKS and CDR2 YYEKEE (reference sequence). CDR3 sequence reads: CASSPTGNQPQHF. The CDR3 DNA reads as TGTGCCAGCAGCCCGACAGGAAATCAGCCCCAGCATTTT.

The chain combines TRBV2 with TRBJ2-7, with D perhaps matching TRBD2 (6 bases). CDR3 size: 16 residues. V gave up 0 bases and J gave up 2 bases, with 14 bases separating them. Germline V lookup: CDR1 SNHLY, CDR2 FYNNEI. The CDR3 sequence: CASSEASLPGAYEQYF. DNA of the CDR3: TGTGCCAGCAGTGAAGCGTCACTTCCGGGAGCCTACGAGCAGTACTTC.

The chain has TRBV24-1 and TRBJ1-2; 11 bases are a match to TRBD1. Germline CDR1 is KGHDR and CDR2 is SFDVKD. Trimming cost V 6 bases and J 6 bases; bases outside gene matches: 2. The CDR3 covers 13 residues. The CDR3 region is CATSRTGGDGYTF. Written as DNA, the CDR3 is TGTGCCACCAGTCGGACAGGGGGCGATGGCTACACCTTC.

V and J are TRBV20-1 and TRBJ2-3; TRBD2 matches 7 bases. The germline V gene encodes CDR1 DFQATT and CDR2 SNEGSKA (reference sequence). The CDR3 has 11 amino acids. V shed 7 bases and J 3 bases; nucleotides not matched to a gene: 1. CDR3 protein: CSGGGTDTQYF. In DNA form, the CDR3 reads TGCAGTGGGGGGGGAACAGATACGCAGTATTTT.

V and J are TRBV7-9 and TRBJ1-5; D unclear. From germline, CDR1 is SEHNR and CDR2 FQNEAQ (reference sequence). This CDR3 comprises 14 residues. V was cut by 6 bases and J by 11 bases, with 20 bases left in between. CDR3 protein: CASSSSEQQLAQHF. The CDR3 DNA follows: TGTGCCAGCAGTTCGTCGGAGCAGCAGTTGGCCCAGCATTTT.

This sequence joins TRBV28 and TRBJ1-5; 8 nucleotides align to TRBD1. Germline V gives CDR1 MDHEN, CDR2 SYDVKM. The V gene end was trimmed by 3 bases and the J gene end by 7 bases; junction bases not matched to a gene: 5. This CDR3 region has 14 residues. The CDR3 sequence: CASSLDRAAQPQHF. The CDR3 nucleotides are TGTGCCAGCAGTTTGGACAGGGCAGCGCAGCCCCAGCATTTT.

This clone was found once. The chain has TRBV28 and TRBJ1-2; tentatively, D is TRBD1 (6 bases). Trimming shortened V by 4 bases and J by 8 bases, and 11 bases separated the two germline ends. The CDR3 is 12 residues long. Germline V gene lookup returns CDR1 MDHEN and CDR2 SYDVKM. The CDR3: CASSSGVGGYTF. The DNA of the CDR3 is TGTGCCAGCAGTTCAGGGGTTGGGGGCTACACCTTC.

The rearrangement links TRBV27 to TRBJ1-6; D is undetermined. With 5 bases removed from V and 9 bases from J, the gap between germline ends came to 17 bases. CDR1 is MNHEY, CDR2 SMNVEV, per germline (reference sequence). The CDR3 extends over 15 amino acids. CDR3 nucleotide sequence: TGTGCCAGCAGTCCCCGGGAGGGTCCTGGTTCACCCCTCCACTTT. Translated: CASSPREGPGSPLHF.

The chain joins TRBV5-1 to TRBJ2-1; 8 positions match TRBD1. The CDR3 runs 16 residues. The germline gives CDR1 SGHRS, CDR2 YFSETQ. The V and J ends lost 0 bases and 4 bases, in that order; junction bases with no gene match: 6. DNA of the CDR3: TGCGCCAGCAGCTTGGCTAGGACAGGGAGGTACAATGAGCAGTTCTTC. Translated: CASSLARTGRYNEQFF. Full variable domain (missing parts from reference TRBV5-1 and TRBJ2-1): KAGVTQTPRYLIKTRGQQVTLSCSPISGHRSVSWYQQTPGQGLQFLFEYFSETQRNKGNFPGRFSGRQFSNSRSEMNVSTLELGDSALYLCASSLARTGRYNEQFFGPGTRLTVL.

The sample holds a few counts of this clone. The J gene is TRBJ2-2, the V gene TRBV7-9, with a possible D match to TRBD2 (6 bases). The CDR3 has 18 residues. Germline CDR1 and CDR2: SEHNR and FQNEAQ (reference sequence). The V end lost 5 bases, the J end lost 1 base, and 20 bases lay between the germline ends. The CDR3 loop reads CASSTLKASEMNTGELFF. CDR3 coding DNA: TGTGCCAGCAGCACGCTGAAGGCTAGCGAGATGAACACCGGGGAGCTGTTTTTT.

This clone has only a few counts. The rearrangement uses TRBV4-1 and TRBJ2-4; 8 positions agree with TRBD1. Unmatched junction bases numbered 7, after V lost 3 bases and J lost 0 bases. Germline V lookup: CDR1 MGHRA, CDR2 YSYEKL. This CDR3 has 17 amino acids. The CDR3 sequence is CASSQDQGAGAKNIQYF. The CDR3 coding sequence is TGCGCCAGCAGCCAGGACCAGGGGGCCGGAGCCAAAAACATTCAGTACTTC.

This clone was recorded a few times. The CDR3 spells CSARGLAGSNEQFF. In DNA form, the CDR3 reads TGCAGTGCTCGTGGACTAGCGGGATCCAATGAGCAGTTCTTC. The chain joins TRBV20-1 to TRBJ2-1; TRBD2 matches at 12 bases. The germline V gene encodes CDR1 DFQATT and CDR2 SNEGSKA (reference sequence). CDR3 size: 14 residues. Trimming removed 5 bases from V and 6 bases from J; junction bases left unmatched: 5.

This clone appeared once. The V gene is TRBV10-1, the J gene TRBJ2-1; 8 nucleotides align to TRBD1. Germline values: CDR1 WNHNN, CDR2 SYGVQD (reference sequence). The CDR3 contains 16 residues. Trimming took 0 bases from V and 7 from J; bases not matched to a gene: 8. In nucleotides, the CDR3 is TGCGCCAGCAGTGAGTCGACGACAGGGGTCTATAATGAGCAGTTCTTC. It specifies CASSESTTGVYNEQFF.